A selection of T cell receptor beta chains follows, all from one sample in a study of blood T cell repertoires in COVID-19. Libraries were prepared by immunoSEQ multiplex PCR; TCRdb keeps only in-frame clonotypes and omits some of them. The sample includes about 16,000 clones, 85% to 90% of them seen just once. Specimen: peripheral blood. Source of these receptors: a human donor with active COVID-19. The donor label of this sample is uncertain. CDR3s include the opening cysteine and the closing phenylalanine or tryptophan. Fields, in order: J gene, V gene, clone size, D gene, CDR3 protein, CDR3 DNA. D genes are given only for firm matches. Size is stated for part of the rows, as once, few or many counts, or as a class when the clone is expanded.

>TRBJ1-1|TRBV6-2/TRBV6-3|once|TRBD1
CASSDVGTGGTEAFF
TGTGCCAGCAGTGACGTAGGGACAGGGGGCACTGAAGCTTTCTTT
>TRBJ2-7|TRBV7-9|.|TRBD1
CASSPWTGEGYEQYF
TGTGCCAGCAGCCCCTGGACAGGGGAGGGGTACGAGCAGTACTTC
>TRBJ1-1|TRBV23-1|.|TRBD1
CASRNYRGLVIQDTEAFF
TGCGCCAGCAGAAATTACAGGGGGCTGGTCATTCAAGATACTGAAGCTTTCTTT
>TRBJ1-5|TRBV19|.|TRBD1
CASSVQGEGQPQHF
TGTGCCAGTAGCGTCCAGGGGGAAGGGCAGCCCCAGCATTTT
>TRBJ2-2|TRBV5-4|few|TRBD2
CASSLRVGTRNTGELFF
TGTGCCAGCAGCTTGAGGGTTGGGACTAGGAACACCGGGGAGCTGTTTTTT
>TRBJ2-1|TRBV3-1/TRBV3-2|.|TRBD2
CASSQAGGGSYNEQFF
TGTGCCAGCAGCCAAGCGGGGGGGGGCTCCTACAATGAGCAGTTCTTC
>TRBJ2-7|TRBV6-1|few|.
CASSEALGVGAYEQYF
TGTGCCAGCAGTGAAGCGCTCGGGGTTGGGGCCTACGAGCAGTACTTC
>TRBJ2-1|TRBV19|.|TRBD1
CASSARTGGQNEQFF
TGTGCCAGTAGCGCCCGGACAGGGGGCCAAAATGAGCAGTTCTTC
>TRBJ1-1|TRBV6-6|.|.
CASEKWGGTEAFF
TGTGCCAGCGAAAAGTGGGGAGGAACTGAAGCTTTCTTT
>TRBJ2-2|TRBV4-3|.|.
CASSPGGGLGELFF
TGCGCCAGCAGCCCCGGGGGAGGACTCGGGGAGCTGTTTTTT
>TRBJ1-6|TRBV19|.|.
CASSTQGRAGNSPLHF
TGTGCCAGTAGTACCCAGGGTAGGGCTGGCAATTCACCCCTCCACTTT
>TRBJ2-7|TRBV9|.|.
CASSVGAGFSSYEQYF
TGTGCCAGCAGCGTAGGGGCGGGTTTCTCCTCCTACGAGCAGTACTTC
>TRBJ2-7|TRBV6-5|once|.
CASLERSGYYEQYF
TGTGCCAGTCTGGAAAGGTCAGGATATTACGAGCAGTACTTC
>TRBJ2-5|TRBV5-5|.|TRBD1
CASSITGAPQETQYF
TGTGCCAGCAGCATTACAGGGGCCCCACAAGAGACCCAGTACTTC
>TRBJ2-1|TRBV5-6|.|TRBD1
CASSFGTGGNNEQFF
TGTGCCAGCAGCTTTGGGACAGGGGGTAACAATGAGCAGTTCTTC
>TRBJ1-1|TRBV13|.|.
CASSLLQANAEAFF
TGTGCCAGCAGCTTGCTACAGGCGAACGCTGAAGCTTTCTTT
>TRBJ2-5|TRBV4-1|.|TRBD2
CASSQLAGSETQYF
TGCGCCAGCAGCCAACTAGCGGGGAGCGAGACCCAGTACTTC
>TRBJ1-1|TRBV7-2|.|.
CASSSDFKSAAFF
TGTGCCAGCAGCTCAGACTTCAAGTCGGCAGCTTTCTTT
>TRBJ2-3|TRBV5-1|once|TRBD2
CASASGTRRDTQYF
TGCGCCAGCGCATCCGGGACTAGGAGGGATACGCAGTATTTT
>TRBJ2-7|TRBV18|.|TRBD1
CASSSQGAYEQYF
TGTGCCAGCTCATCACAGGGGGCTTACGAGCAGTACTTC
>TRBJ1-5|TRBV19|few|.
CASSIQGLGQPQHF
TGTGCCAGTAGTATTCAGGGTTTAGGTCAGCCCCAGCATTTT
>TRBJ2-5|TRBV7-9|once|TRBD2
CASRRGEETQYF
TGTGCCAGCAGGCGGGGGGAAGAGACCCAGTACTTC
>TRBJ2-7|TRBV27|.|TRBD1
CASSPRDRSSYEQYF
TGTGCCAGCAGTCCCCGGGACAGGAGCTCCTACGAGCAGTACTTC
>TRBJ1-2|TRBV7-9|.|TRBD1
CASSSNALDRGVGYTF
TGTGCCAGCAGCTCAAATGCCCTAGACAGGGGAGTCGGCTACACCTTC
>TRBJ2-1|TRBV2|.|.
CASNLPGGPLNEQFF
TGTGCCAGCAACTTGCCGGGGGGCCCTTTGAATGAGCAGTTCTTC
>TRBJ2-2|TRBV2|.|TRBD2
CASSVSASGGAGGELFF
TGTGCCAGCAGTGTTTCGGCTAGCGGGGGGGCCGGCGGGGAGCTGTTTTTT
>TRBJ2-3|TRBV3-1/TRBV3-2|.|.
CASSPTSWPDTQYF
TGTGCCAGCAGCCCAACTAGCTGGCCAGATACGCAGTATTTT
>TRBJ1-2|TRBV6-5|once|TRBD1
CASIRTGINYGYTF
TGTGCCAGCATTAGGACAGGAATTAACTATGGCTACACCTTC
>TRBJ2-1|TRBV6-2/TRBV6-3|few|.
CASSYNRDSNNEQFF
TGTGCCAGCAGTTACAATAGGGACTCCAACAATGAGCAGTTCTTC
>TRBJ1-1|TRBV13|.|.
CASSLRYTEAFF
TGTGCCAGCAGCTTACGGTACACTGAAGCTTTCTTT
>TRBJ2-1|TRBV12-3/TRBV12-4|.|.
CASSFPGNEQFF
TGTGCCAGCAGTTTCCCCGGCAATGAGCAGTTCTTC
>TRBJ2-7|TRBV18|.|TRBD2
CASSPRTSGHYEQYF
TGTGCCAGCTCACCAAGGACTAGCGGGCACTACGAGCAGTACTTC
>TRBJ2-2|TRBV6-6|few|TRBD2
CASSYKRGNTGELFF
TGTGCCAGCAGTTATAAGCGGGGGAACACCGGGGAGCTGTTTTTT
>TRBJ1-1|TRBV6-6|.|TRBD1
CASSGTGGNWNTEAFF
TGTGCCAGCAGTGGGACAGGGGGCAATTGGAACACTGAAGCTTTCTTT
>TRBJ1-2|TRBV12-5|.|TRBD1
CASGLGLGTGDYGYTF
TGTGCTAGTGGTTTGGGACTAGGGACAGGGGATTATGGCTACACCTTC
>TRBJ1-1|TRBV7-6|.|TRBD1
CASSPRTGVSTEAFF
TGTGCCAGCAGCCCTCGGACAGGAGTCAGCACTGAAGCTTTCTTT
>TRBJ1-2|TRBV24-1|.|TRBD1
CATSDSPTPLRQGRNYGYTF
TGTGCCACCAGTGATTCCCCCACCCCCCTAAGACAGGGCAGAAACTATGGCTACACCTTC
>TRBJ1-2|TRBV9|.|.
CASSVGLYGYTF
TGTGCCAGCAGCGTAGGGCTTTATGGCTACACCTTC
>TRBJ2-4|TRBV21-1|few|.
CASSKRGPGLAKNIQYF
TGTGCCAGCAGCAAAAGAGGGCCAGGACTAGCCAAAAACATTCAGTACTTC
>TRBJ1-5|TRBV6-5|.|TRBD1
CASWDRVKPQHF
TGTGCCAGCTGGGACAGGGTTAAGCCCCAGCATTTT
>TRBJ1-6|TRBV6-6|.|.
CASSYSGLPNSPLHF
TGTGCCAGCAGTTATAGCGGACTTCCGAATTCACCCCTCCACTTT
>TRBJ1-2|TRBV2|.|TRBD1
CASSESGQGVSGYTF
TGTGCCAGCAGTGAGTCGGGACAGGGTGTCTCTGGCTACACCTTC
>TRBJ2-3|TRBV5-1|.|TRBD2
CASSSTHLLAGGPGTQYF
TGCGCCAGCAGCTCCACACATTTACTAGCGGGGGGCCCGGGTACGCAGTATTTT
>TRBJ1-6|TRBV7-8|.|TRBD1
CASSWLQGQGTSSYNSPLHF
TGTGCCAGCAGCTGGCTCCAGGGACAGGGAACGAGCTCCTATAATTCACCCCTCCACTTT
>TRBJ2-7|TRBV7-2|.|TRBD1
CASSFPKQGFGEQYF
TGTGCCAGCAGCTTCCCCAAACAGGGGTTCGGGGAGCAGTACTTC
>TRBJ1-1|TRBV18|.|.
CASSPAGYMNTEAFF
TGTGCCAGCTCACCGGCGGGGTACATGAACACTGAAGCTTTCTTT
>TRBJ2-1|TRBV11-3|.|.
CASSLGGLAYNEQFF
TGTGCCAGCAGCTTAGGAGGGCTAGCCTACAATGAGCAGTTCTTC